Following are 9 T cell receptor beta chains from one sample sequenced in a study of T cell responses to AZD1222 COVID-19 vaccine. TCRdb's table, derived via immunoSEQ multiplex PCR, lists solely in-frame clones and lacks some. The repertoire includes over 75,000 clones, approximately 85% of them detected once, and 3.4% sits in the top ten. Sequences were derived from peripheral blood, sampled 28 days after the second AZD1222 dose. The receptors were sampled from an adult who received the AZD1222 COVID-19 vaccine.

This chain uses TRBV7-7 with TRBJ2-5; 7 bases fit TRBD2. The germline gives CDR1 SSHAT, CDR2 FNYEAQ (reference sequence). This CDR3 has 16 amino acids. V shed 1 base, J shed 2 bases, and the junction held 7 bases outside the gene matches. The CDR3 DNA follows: TGTGCCAGCAGCTTAGGGGCTAGCGGAGGACAAGAGACCCAGTACTTC. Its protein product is CASSLGASGGQETQYF. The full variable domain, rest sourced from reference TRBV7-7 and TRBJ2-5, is GAGVSQSPRYKVTKRGQDVTLRCDPISSHATLYWYQQALGQGPEFLTYFNYEAQPDKSGLPSDRFSAERPEGSISTLTIQRTEQRDSAMYRCASSLGASGGQETQYFGPGTRLLVL.

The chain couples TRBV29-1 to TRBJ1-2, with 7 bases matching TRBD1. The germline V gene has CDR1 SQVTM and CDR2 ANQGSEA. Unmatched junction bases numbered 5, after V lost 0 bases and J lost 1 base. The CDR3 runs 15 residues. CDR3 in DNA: TGCAGCGTTGAAGACAGGGGGACTGTTAACTATGGCTACACCTTC. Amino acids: CSVEDRGTVNYGYTF. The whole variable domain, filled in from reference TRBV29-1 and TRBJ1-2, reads SAVISQKPSRDICQRGTSLTIQCQVDSQVTMMFWYRQQPGQSLTLIATANQGSEATYESGFVIDKFPISRPNLTFSTLTVSNMSPEDSSIYLCSVEDRGTVNYGYTFGSGTRLTVV.

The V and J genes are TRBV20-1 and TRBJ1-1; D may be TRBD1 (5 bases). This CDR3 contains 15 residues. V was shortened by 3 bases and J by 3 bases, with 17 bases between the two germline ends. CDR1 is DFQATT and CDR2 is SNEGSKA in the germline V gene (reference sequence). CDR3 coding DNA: TGCAGTGCTAGTGGGACTAAATTAACGGACACTGAAGCTTTCTTT. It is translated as CSASGTKLTDTEAFF.

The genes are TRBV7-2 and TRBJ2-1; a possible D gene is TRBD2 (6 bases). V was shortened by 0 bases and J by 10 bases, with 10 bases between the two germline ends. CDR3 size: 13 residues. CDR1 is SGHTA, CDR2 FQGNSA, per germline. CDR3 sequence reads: CASSLARTNEQFF. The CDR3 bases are TGTGCCAGCAGCTTAGCCCGGACTAACGAGCAGTTCTTC.

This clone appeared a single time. The CDR3 loop reads CASSIQDRVNTEAFF. The CDR3 DNA sequence: TGTGCCAGTAGTATACAGGACAGGGTGAACACTGAAGCTTTCTTT. The chain employs TRBV19 and TRBJ1-1; 8 nucleotides agree with TRBD1. The J segment lost 0 bases and the V segment lost 2 bases, leaving 2 bases of the junction unmatched. The V gene's germline CDR1 is LNHDA and CDR2 SQIVND (reference sequence). The CDR3 has 15 residues.

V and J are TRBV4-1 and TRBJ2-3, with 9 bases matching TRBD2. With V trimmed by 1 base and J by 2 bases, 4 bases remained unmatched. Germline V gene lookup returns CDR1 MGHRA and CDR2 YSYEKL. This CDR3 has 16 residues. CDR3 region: CASSQALAGPTDTQYF. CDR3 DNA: TGCGCCAGCAGCCAAGCGCTAGCGGGACCCACAGATACGCAGTATTTT.

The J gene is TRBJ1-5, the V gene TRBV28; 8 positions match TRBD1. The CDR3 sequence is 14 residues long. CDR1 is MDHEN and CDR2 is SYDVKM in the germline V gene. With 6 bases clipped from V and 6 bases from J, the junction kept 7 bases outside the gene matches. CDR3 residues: CASSGQGAGQPQHF. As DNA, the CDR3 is TGTGCCAGCAGCGGACAGGGTGCGGGTCAGCCCCAGCATTTT.

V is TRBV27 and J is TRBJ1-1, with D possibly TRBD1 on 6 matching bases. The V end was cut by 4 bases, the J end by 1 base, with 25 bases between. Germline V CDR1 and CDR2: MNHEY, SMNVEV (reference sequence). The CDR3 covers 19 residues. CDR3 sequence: CASSSWRISGERANTEAFF. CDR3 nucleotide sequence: TGTGCCAGCAGTTCATGGAGGATATCAGGGGAAAGAGCGAACACTGAAGCTTTCTTT.

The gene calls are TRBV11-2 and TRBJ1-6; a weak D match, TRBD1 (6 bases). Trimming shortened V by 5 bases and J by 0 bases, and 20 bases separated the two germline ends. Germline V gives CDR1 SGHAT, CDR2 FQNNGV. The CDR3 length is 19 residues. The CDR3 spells CASSPVGGVQGSYNSPLHF. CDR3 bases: TGTGCCAGCAGCCCAGTCGGGGGGGTACAGGGCTCCTATAATTCACCCCTCCACTTT.